These 32 T cell receptor beta chains came from one sample sequenced in a study of blood T cell repertoires in COVID-19. Generated by immunoSEQ multiplex PCR, the TCRdb table keeps only in-frame clones and is missing some. The sample has about 240,000 clones; approximately 80% are singletons. What was sequenced was peripheral blood. All receptors come from an elderly woman with acute or convalescent COVID-19.

The chain joins TRBV2 to TRBJ2-3, with 8 bases that match TRBD2. The J segment lost 1 base and the V segment lost 6 bases, leaving 6 bases of the junction unmatched. The CDR3 runs to 15 residues. Germline V CDR1 and CDR2: SNHLY, FYNNEI. As DNA, the CDR3 is TGTGCCAGCAGGTTAGGACTAGCCGGCACAGATACGCAGTATTTT. Translation gives CASRLGLAGTDTQYF. Based on the CDR3 plus reference TRBV2 and TRBJ2-3, the full variable domain is EPEVTQTPSHQVTQMGQEVILRCVPISNHLYFYWYRQILGQKVEFLVSFYNNEISEKSEIFDDQFSVERPDGSNFTLKIRSTKLEDSAMYFCASRLGLAGTDTQYFGPGTRLTVL.

The gene calls are TRBV28 and TRBJ1-2; 8 positions agree with TRBD1. V lost 10 bases, J lost 0 bases, and 4 bases stayed unmatched. Germline CDR1 reads MDHEN; CDR2 reads SYDVKM. The CDR3 has 13 amino acids. The CDR3 nucleotides read TGTGCCATCGAGACAGGGGCTAACTATGGCTACACCTTC. As protein: CAIETGANYGYTF.

The genes are TRBV19 and TRBJ2-5, with 8 bases fitting TRBD2. The CDR3 runs to 14 residues. Per the germline V gene, CDR1 is LNHDA and CDR2 is SQIVND (reference sequence). V dropped 5 bases and J dropped 5; count of bases not matched to a gene: 7. For the CDR3, the DNA is TGTGCCAGTAGTGAAGCGGGGGCTAGGGAGACCCAGTACTTC. Translation gives CASSEAGARETQYF.

The V and J genes are TRBV7-2 and TRBJ1-2; TRBD1 matches 7 bases. The V gene's germline CDR1 is SGHTA and CDR2 FQGNSA. The CDR3 extends over 15 amino acids. After removal of 1 base from V and 2 bases from J, the junction contained 4 bases not matched to a gene. As DNA, the CDR3 is TGTGCCAGCAGCTTAGAATCGGGACAGAACTATGGCTACACCTTC. Its protein is CASSLESGQNYGYTF.

The J gene is TRBJ1-1, the V gene TRBV3-1 (or the pseudogene TRBV3-2); 9 bases line up with TRBD1. This CDR3 has 15 residues. Germline trimming cut 4 bases from V and 4 bases from J; bases unmatched to any gene: 7. The germline V gene has CDR1 LGHDT and CDR2 YNNKEL (reference sequence). The CDR3 coding sequence is TGTGCCAGCAGCCCGCTGGACAGGGGAGGCACTGAAGCTTTCTTT. This encodes CASSPLDRGGTEAFF.

The chain has TRBV20-1 and TRBJ1-6, with D unclear. Between the trimmed V and J ends, which lost 3 bases and 11 bases, there was a span of 17 bases. Germline CDR1 reads DFQATT; CDR2 reads SNEGSKA (reference sequence). This CDR3 has 14 amino acids. The CDR3: CSASLRGNLPPLHF. CDR3 DNA sequence: TGCAGTGCTAGTCTTCGAGGGAACCTTCCACCCCTCCACTTT.

The sample holds a few counts of this clone. The CDR3 loop is CASSEAQGAKNIQYF. The CDR3 nucleotides are TGTGCCAGCAGTGAAGCGCAGGGTGCCAAAAACATTCAGTACTTC. The genes are TRBV2 and TRBJ2-4; perhaps TRBD1 as D (5 bases). There are 15 residues in the CDR3. Germline V gene lookup returns CDR1 SNHLY and CDR2 FYNNEI. V dropped 0 bases and J dropped 1 base, with 7 bases sitting between them.

This chain uses TRBV11-2 with TRBJ2-5; TRBD2 might be the D (5 bases). CDR3 length: 12 residues. The germline gives CDR1 SGHAT, CDR2 FQNNGV. Trimming took 1 base from V and 5 from J, leaving 5 bases between them. The CDR3 protein is CASSLAGETQYF. For the CDR3, the DNA is TGTGCCAGCAGCTTAGCGGGGGAGACCCAGTACTTC.

The chain has TRBV6-5 and TRBJ2-7; D might be TRBD1 (5 bases). V shed 7 bases and J shed 2 bases, with 15 bases lying between them. CDR3 length: 14 residues. Per the germline V gene, CDR1 is MNHEY and CDR2 is SVGAGI. CDR3 DNA: TGTGCCAGCAAGACAGCGCTGCGAACCTACGAGCAGTACTTC. The encoded protein is CASKTALRTYEQYF.

The chain employs TRBV20-1 and TRBJ1-5; possibly TRBD1 for D (5 bases). This CDR3 contains 15 residues. V was pared by 3 bases and J by 11 bases, with 23 bases between. Germline V CDR1 and CDR2: DFQATT, SNEGSKA (reference sequence). Here the CDR3 DNA reads TGCAGTGCTAGTTCTAGTCGGGACTATATTTCGGCCCAGCATTTT. It is translated as CSASSSRDYISAQHF.

To note about this clone: The same CDR3 also results from other DNA sequences found in this sample. CDR3: CASSESYEQYF. CDR3 DNA: TGTGCCAGCAGTGAATCTTACGAGCAGTACTTC. V usage is TRBV6-1 and J usage is TRBJ2-7, with no clear D. Trimming removed 2 bases from V and 4 bases from J, with 3 bases in between. The germline CDR1 and CDR2 sequences are MNHNS and SASEGT. The CDR3 spans 11 residues.

V usage is TRBV5-1 and J usage is TRBJ2-1, with 10 bases matching TRBD1. The V and J ends lost 6 bases and 4 bases, in that order; junction bases with no gene match: 10. This CDR3 has 16 amino acids. Germline-derived CDR1 and CDR2 are SGHRS and YFSETQ. In DNA form, the CDR3 reads TGCGCCAGCACCCGGACGGGACAGGGGCTTTACAATGAGCAGTTCTTC. Translation gives CASTRTGQGLYNEQFF.

In DNA, the CDR3 is TGTGCCAGCAGTGAAGCTAAGGGACTGCCCAGGCAGCCCCAGCATTTT. Protein product: CASSEAKGLPRQPQHF. The chain carries TRBV2 and TRBJ1-5; D is possibly TRBD1 (5 bases). The CDR3 has 16 amino acids. V was shortened by 0 bases and J by 7 bases, with 16 bases between the two germline ends. Germline CDR1 and CDR2: SNHLY and FYNNEI.

The chain joins TRBV5-1 to TRBJ2-2; 7 bases line up with TRBD2. With V trimmed by 4 bases and J by 6 bases, 9 bases remained unmatched. This CDR3 spans 15 amino acids. Germline V CDR1 and CDR2: SGHRS, YFSETQ. The CDR3 sequence: CASSRGLLGSGELFF. The CDR3 region has the DNA TGCGCCAGCAGCCGGGGACTACTTGGATCCGGGGAGCTGTTTTTT.

The chain uses TRBV6-4 and TRBJ2-2; 8 bases are shared with TRBD2. The CDR3 has 14 amino acids. V shed 6 bases, J shed 5 bases, and the junction held 5 bases outside the gene matches. Germline CDR1 MRHNA, CDR2 SNTAGT. The DNA for the CDR3 is TGTGCCAGCAGACTAGCGGTGGGGACCGGGGAGCTGTTTTTT. Its protein product is CASRLAVGTGELFF.

The rearrangement joins TRBV5-1 to TRBJ2-3; maybe TRBD2 (5 bases). This CDR3 is 13 amino acids long. CDR1 SGHRS and CDR2 YFSETQ come from the germline V gene. V gave up 0 bases and J gave up 5 bases, with 7 bases separating them. DNA for the CDR3: TGCGCCAGCAGCTTGGACGGGGTAGATACGCAGTATTTT. This sequence encodes CASSLDGVDTQYF. The whole variable domain, filled in from reference TRBV5-1 and TRBJ2-3, reads KAGVTQTPRYLIKTRGQQVTLSCSPISGHRSVSWYQQTPGQGLQFLFEYFSETQRNKGNFPGRFSGRQFSNSRSEMNVSTLELGDSALYLCASSLDGVDTQYFGPGTRLTVL.

The rearrangement uses TRBV4-2 and TRBJ1-6, with TRBD1 identical over 8 bases. The CDR3 runs to 15 residues. Germline V gene data show CDR1 as LGHNA and CDR2 as YNFKEQ. With 6 bases clipped from V and 7 bases from J, the junction kept 8 bases outside the gene matches. The CDR3 here is CASSSNRGKNSPLHF. DNA for the CDR3: TGTGCCAGCAGTTCAAACAGGGGGAAGAATTCACCCCTCCACTTT.

The CDR3 nucleotides are TGTGCCAGCATTCGAGAGGTCGGGGAGCTGTTTTTT. Translation gives CASIREVGELFF. The genes are TRBV6-5 and TRBJ2-2; unclear D gene. Looked up from germline, CDR1 is MNHEY and CDR2 is SVGAGI. The CDR3 loop spans 12 amino acids. With 7 bases removed from V and 7 bases from J, the gap between germline ends came to 10 bases.

The chain couples TRBV18 to TRBJ1-1; 7 bases are a match to TRBD1. CDR3 length: 13 residues. The trim removed 4 bases at V and 5 bases at J, leaving 4 bases unmatched. Looked up from germline, CDR1 is KGHSH and CDR2 is LQKENI. The CDR3 DNA is TGTGCCAGCTCACTCCGACAGGGAACTGAAGCTTTCTTT. The encoded protein is CASSLRQGTEAFF.

The V gene is TRBV10-3, the J gene TRBJ2-3; 10 bases align to TRBD1. Germline V gene lookup returns CDR1 ENHRY and CDR2 SYGVKD. The CDR3 has 13 residues. V shed 8 bases, J shed 9 bases, and the junction held 8 bases outside the gene matches. CDR3 region: CAIGGQGRETQYF. DNA for the CDR3: TGTGCCATCGGGGGACAGGGGAGGGAAACGCAGTATTTT.

The V and J genes are TRBV6-5 and TRBJ2-1, with a possible D match to TRBD2 (6 bases). Germline V gene data show CDR1 as MNHEY and CDR2 as SVGAGI. CDR3 length: 13 residues. V was cut by 2 bases and J by 11 bases, with 13 bases left in between. The CDR3 region has the DNA TGTGCCAGCAGTTACGGGACTGACTATAAGCAGTTCTTC. It yields the protein CASSYGTDYKQFF.

This clone was observed a few times. The rearrangement links TRBV12-2 to TRBJ2-1; TRBD2 reflects the table's D call only, with no check against the DNA. TRBV12-2 is a known pseudogene. The CDR3 consists of 16 residues. DNA for the CDR3: TGTGCAAGTCGCTTAGTTCCTAGCGAGATCTACAATGAGCAGTTCTTC. It yields the protein CASRLVPSEIYNEQFF.

This chain uses TRBV5-4 with TRBJ1-6; D gene unclear. This CDR3 is 13 amino acids long. V lost 5 bases and J 7 bases, leaving 10 bases between the germline ends. CDR1 is SGHNT, CDR2 YYREEE, per germline (reference sequence). The CDR3 nucleotides are TGTGCCAGCAGGGATACAGTGAATTCACCCCTCCACTTT. It codes for CASRDTVNSPLHF.

With respect to this clone: Other DNA sequences within the sample encode an identical CDR3. This chain connects TRBV2 to TRBJ1-2, with D perhaps matching TRBD1 (6 bases). CDR1 is SNHLY and CDR2 is FYNNEI in the germline V gene. This CDR3 comprises 12 residues. Trimming stripped 2 bases from V and 8 bases from J, with 9 bases between. CDR3 DNA sequence: TGTGCCAGCAGTGAAACAGGGCAGGGCTACACCTTC. Translation: CASSETGQGYTF.

This clone was picked up one time. Other DNA sequences in this specimen translate into the identical CDR3. The V gene is TRBV10-1, the J gene TRBJ2-1, with a possible D match to TRBD1 (5 bases). The CDR3 is 13 residues long. Germline V gene sequence: CDR1 WNHNN, CDR2 SYGVQD (reference sequence). V lost 4 bases to trimming and J lost 8 bases, with 12 bases between them. DNA for the CDR3: TGCGCCAGCAGTGGAGACAGCATGCATGAGCAGTTCTTC. It yields the protein CASSGDSMHEQFF.

V usage is TRBV6-2 or TRBV6-3 and J usage is TRBJ2-2, with 15 nucleotides matching TRBD2. The V and J ends lost 0 bases and 2 bases, in that order; junction bases with no gene match: 7. Germline V gene data show CDR1 as MNHEY and CDR2 as SVGEGT. The CDR3 spans 20 residues. CDR3 sequence reads: CASSYSRTSGGAINTGELFF. CDR3 sequence (DNA): TGTGCCAGCAGTTACTCTCGGACTAGCGGGGGGGCCATCAACACCGGGGAGCTGTTTTTT.

The chain employs TRBV2 and TRBJ1-5; 7 nucleotides align to TRBD1. With V trimmed by 5 bases and J by 4 bases, 5 bases remained unmatched. Germline lookup yields CDR1 SNHLY and CDR2 FYNNEI. The CDR3 contains 14 residues. The CDR3 is CASSQQGWNQPQHF. In DNA form, the CDR3 reads TGTGCCAGCAGTCAACAGGGGTGGAATCAGCCCCAGCATTTT.

The chain combines TRBV5-3 with TRBJ1-1, with D maybe TRBD1 (5 bases). TRBV5-3 is sorted into the ORF group, with uncertain function. The CDR3 is 14 residues long. V was shortened by 1 base and J by 4 bases, with 11 bases between the two germline ends. The DNA for the CDR3 is TGTGCCAGAAGCTTGACAGGCACCGGCACTGAAGCTTTCTTT. Its translation is CARSLTGTGTEAFF.

CDR3 loop: CASSPRGRTEEKLFF. CDR3 nucleotide sequence: TGTGCCAGTAGTCCCCGGGGCAGGACAGAAGAAAAACTGTTTTTT. The chain couples TRBV19 to TRBJ1-4; D perhaps matches TRBD1 (6 bases). The CDR3 is 15 residues long. The germline V and J ends were trimmed by 5 bases and 8 bases, with 18 bases remaining between them. Germline CDR1 reads LNHDA; CDR2 reads SQIVND (reference sequence).

The V call is TRBV28, the J call TRBJ1-1, with D possibly TRBD1 on 5 matching bases. V gave up 6 bases and J gave up 1 base, with 12 bases separating them. Per germline, CDR1 MDHEN and CDR2 SYDVKM. CDR3 length: 14 amino acids. The CDR3 DNA sequence: TGTGCCAGCAGAACGACAGCCCGGAACACTGAAGCTTTCTTT. Residues: CASRTTARNTEAFF.

The J gene is TRBJ2-3, the V gene TRBV6-2 or TRBV6-3, with 8 bases aligning to TRBD2. The CDR3 covers 17 residues. Trimming cost V 2 bases and J 1 base; bases outside gene matches: 8. The germline V gene encodes CDR1 MNHEY and CDR2 SVGEGT. CDR3 region: CASSYGQRGTRTDTQYF. DNA of the CDR3: TGTGCCAGCAGTTACGGGCAGCGGGGGACCCGCACAGATACGCAGTATTTT.

The chain recombines TRBV3-1 (or the pseudogene TRBV3-2) with TRBJ2-1, with 7 bases fitting TRBD2. CDR3 size: 15 residues. Germline CDR1 is LGHDT and CDR2 is YNNKEL (reference sequence). J gave up 2 bases and V 1 base, and 2 bases lay outside the gene matches. The CDR3 DNA is TGTGCCAGCAGCCAAGCGGGGGGTACCTACAATGAGCAGTTCTTC. Protein product: CASSQAGGTYNEQFF.